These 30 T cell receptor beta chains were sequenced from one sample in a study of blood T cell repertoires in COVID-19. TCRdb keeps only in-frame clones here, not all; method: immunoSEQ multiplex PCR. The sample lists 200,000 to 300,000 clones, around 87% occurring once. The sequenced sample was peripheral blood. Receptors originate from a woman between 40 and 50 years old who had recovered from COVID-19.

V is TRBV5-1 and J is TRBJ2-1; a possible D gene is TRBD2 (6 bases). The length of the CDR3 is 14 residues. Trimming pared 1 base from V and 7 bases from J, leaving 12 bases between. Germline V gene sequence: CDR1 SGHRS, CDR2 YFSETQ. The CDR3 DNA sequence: TGCGCCAGCAGCTTGTTAGCGGTACGGAATGAGCAGTTCTTC. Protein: CASSLLAVRNEQFF.

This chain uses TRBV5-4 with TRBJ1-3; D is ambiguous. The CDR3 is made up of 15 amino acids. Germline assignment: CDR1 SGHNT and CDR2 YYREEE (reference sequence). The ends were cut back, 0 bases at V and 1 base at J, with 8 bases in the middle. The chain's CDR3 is CASSLAGNSGNTIYF. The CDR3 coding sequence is TGTGCCAGCAGCTTGGCAGGCAATTCTGGAAACACCATATATTTT.

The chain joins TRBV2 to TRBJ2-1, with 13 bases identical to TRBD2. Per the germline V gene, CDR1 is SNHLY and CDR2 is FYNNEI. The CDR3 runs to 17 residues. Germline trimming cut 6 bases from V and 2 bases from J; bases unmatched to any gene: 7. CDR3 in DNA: TGTGCCAGCAGCGGGTTCACTAGCGGGGGGGCCTACAATGAGCAGTTCTTC. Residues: CASSGFTSGGAYNEQFF.

The CDR3 is CASSLGVYTYGYTF. The CDR3 DNA reads TGTGCCAGCAGCTTGGGAGTTTATACCTATGGCTACACCTTC. The chain has TRBV5-6 and TRBJ1-2; no reliable D call. V gave up 0 bases and J gave up 4 bases, with 10 bases separating them. The CDR3 has 14 residues. Germline CDR1 SGHDT, CDR2 YYEEEE.

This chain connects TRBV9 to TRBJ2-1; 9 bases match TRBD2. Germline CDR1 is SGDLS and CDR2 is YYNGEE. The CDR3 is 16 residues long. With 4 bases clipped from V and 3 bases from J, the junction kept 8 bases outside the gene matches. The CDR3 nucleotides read TGTGCCAGCAGCTCCCGCGGGGGGGCAGTCTACAATGAGCAGTTCTTC. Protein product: CASSSRGGAVYNEQFF.

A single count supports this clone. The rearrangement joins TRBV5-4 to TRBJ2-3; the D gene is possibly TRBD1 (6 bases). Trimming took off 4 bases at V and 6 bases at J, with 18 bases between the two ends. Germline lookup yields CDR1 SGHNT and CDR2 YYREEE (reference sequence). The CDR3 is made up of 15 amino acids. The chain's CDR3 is CASSPGQWRPDTQYF. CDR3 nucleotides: TGTGCCAGCAGCCCAGGACAGTGGCGCCCCGATACGCAGTATTTT.

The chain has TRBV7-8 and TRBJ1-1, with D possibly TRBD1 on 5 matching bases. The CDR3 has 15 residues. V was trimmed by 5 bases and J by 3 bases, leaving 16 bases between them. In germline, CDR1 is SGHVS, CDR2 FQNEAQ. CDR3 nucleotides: TGTGCCAGCAGCCCACTTACAGGTATGGACACTGAAGCTTTCTTT. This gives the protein CASSPLTGMDTEAFF.

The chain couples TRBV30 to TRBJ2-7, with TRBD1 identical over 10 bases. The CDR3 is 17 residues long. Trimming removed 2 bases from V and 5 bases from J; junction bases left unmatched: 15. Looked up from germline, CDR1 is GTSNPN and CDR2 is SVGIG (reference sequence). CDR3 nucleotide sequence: TGTGCCTGGAGTCCCATCGTTTGGGACAGGGGTCTCCACGAGCAGTACTTC. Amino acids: CAWSPIVWDRGLHEQYF.

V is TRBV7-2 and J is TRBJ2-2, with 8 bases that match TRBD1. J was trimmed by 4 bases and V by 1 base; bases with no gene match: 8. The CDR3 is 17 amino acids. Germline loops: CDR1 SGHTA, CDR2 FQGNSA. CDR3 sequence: CASSLVAGGWFTGELFF. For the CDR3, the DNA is TGTGCCAGCAGCTTAGTGGCAGGGGGCTGGTTCACCGGGGAGCTGTTTTTT.

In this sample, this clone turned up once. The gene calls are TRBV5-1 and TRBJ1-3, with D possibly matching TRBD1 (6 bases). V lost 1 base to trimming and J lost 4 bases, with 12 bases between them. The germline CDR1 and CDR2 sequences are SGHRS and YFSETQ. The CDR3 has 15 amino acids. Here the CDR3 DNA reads TGCGCCAGCAGCTTGCAGGGGCTTGGGGGAAACACCATATATTTT. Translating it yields CASSLQGLGGNTIYF.

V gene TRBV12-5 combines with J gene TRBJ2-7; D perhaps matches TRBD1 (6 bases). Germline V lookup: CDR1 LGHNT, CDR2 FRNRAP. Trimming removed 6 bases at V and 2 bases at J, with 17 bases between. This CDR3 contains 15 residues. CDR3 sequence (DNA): TGTGCTAGTGGCACCTCGGGGACACTTACCTACGAGCAGTACTTC. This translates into CASGTSGTLTYEQYF.

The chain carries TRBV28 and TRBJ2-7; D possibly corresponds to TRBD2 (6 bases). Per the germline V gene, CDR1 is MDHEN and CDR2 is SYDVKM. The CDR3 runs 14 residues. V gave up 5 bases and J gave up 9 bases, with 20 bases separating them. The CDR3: CASSPNLGGIVQYF. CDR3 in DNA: TGTGCCAGCAGTCCCAACCTTGGGGGGATTGTGCAGTACTTC.

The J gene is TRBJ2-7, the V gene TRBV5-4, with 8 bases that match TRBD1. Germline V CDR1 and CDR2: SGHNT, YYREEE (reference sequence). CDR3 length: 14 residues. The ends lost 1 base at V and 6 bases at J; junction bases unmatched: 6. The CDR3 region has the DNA TGTGCCAGCAGCTTGAACAGGGGGGCGGCCGAGCAGTACTTC. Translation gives CASSLNRGAAEQYF.

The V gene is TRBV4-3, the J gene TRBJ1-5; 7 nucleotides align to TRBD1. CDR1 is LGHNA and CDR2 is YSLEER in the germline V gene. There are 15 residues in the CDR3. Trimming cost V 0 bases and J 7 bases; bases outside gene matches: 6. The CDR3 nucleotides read TGCGCCAGCAGCCAAGATCGAGGGGGCGGCCAGCCCCAGCATTTT. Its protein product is CASSQDRGGGQPQHF.

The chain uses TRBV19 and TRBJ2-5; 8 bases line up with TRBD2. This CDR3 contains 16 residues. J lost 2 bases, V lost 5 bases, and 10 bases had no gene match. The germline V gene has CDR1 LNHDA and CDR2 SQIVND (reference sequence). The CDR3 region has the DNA TGTGCCAGTAGTGAAAGAGCGGGGGCCCCGCAAGAGACCCAGTACTTC. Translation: CASSERAGAPQETQYF.

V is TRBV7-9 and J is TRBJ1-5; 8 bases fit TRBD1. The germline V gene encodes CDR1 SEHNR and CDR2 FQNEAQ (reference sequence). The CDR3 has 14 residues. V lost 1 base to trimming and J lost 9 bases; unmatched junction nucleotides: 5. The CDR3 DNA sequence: TGTGCCAGCAGCTTAGGACAGGGGAGGGGGCCCCAGCATTTT. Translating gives CASSLGQGRGPQHF.

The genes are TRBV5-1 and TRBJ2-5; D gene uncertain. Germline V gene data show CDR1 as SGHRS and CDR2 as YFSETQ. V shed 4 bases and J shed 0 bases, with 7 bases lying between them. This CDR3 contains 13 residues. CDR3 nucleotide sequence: TGCGCCAGCAGCCCGTCGTACCAAGAGACCCAGTACTTC. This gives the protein CASSPSYQETQYF.

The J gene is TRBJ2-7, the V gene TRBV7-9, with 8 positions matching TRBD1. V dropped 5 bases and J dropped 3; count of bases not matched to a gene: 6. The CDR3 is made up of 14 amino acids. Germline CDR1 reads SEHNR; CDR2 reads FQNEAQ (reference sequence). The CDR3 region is CASSRQGLGYEQYF. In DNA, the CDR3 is TGTGCCAGCAGCAGACAGGGGTTAGGCTACGAGCAGTACTTC.

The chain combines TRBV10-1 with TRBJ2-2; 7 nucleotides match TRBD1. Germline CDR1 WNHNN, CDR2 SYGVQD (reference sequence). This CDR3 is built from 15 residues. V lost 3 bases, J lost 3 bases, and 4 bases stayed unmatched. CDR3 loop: CASSESQGYTGELFF. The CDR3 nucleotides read TGCGCCAGCAGTGAATCACAGGGGTACACCGGGGAGCTGTTTTTT.

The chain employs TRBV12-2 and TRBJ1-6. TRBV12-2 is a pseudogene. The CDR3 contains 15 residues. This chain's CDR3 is CASRFYRADNSPLHF. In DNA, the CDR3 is TGTGCAAGTCGCTTCTATCGTGCGGATAATTCACCCCTCCACTTT.

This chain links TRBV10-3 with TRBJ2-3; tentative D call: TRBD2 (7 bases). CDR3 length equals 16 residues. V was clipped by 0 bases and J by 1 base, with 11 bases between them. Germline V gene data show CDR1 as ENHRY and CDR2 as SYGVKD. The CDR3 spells CAISESLGGGTDTQYF. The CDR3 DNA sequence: TGTGCCATCAGTGAGTCTCTAGGGGGGGGCACAGATACGCAGTATTTT.

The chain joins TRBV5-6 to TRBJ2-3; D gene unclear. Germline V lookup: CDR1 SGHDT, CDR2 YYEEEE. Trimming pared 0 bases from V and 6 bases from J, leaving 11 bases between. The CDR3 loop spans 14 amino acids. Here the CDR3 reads CASSLGSHADTQYF. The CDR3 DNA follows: TGTGCCAGCAGCTTGGGGAGCCATGCGGATACGCAGTATTTT.

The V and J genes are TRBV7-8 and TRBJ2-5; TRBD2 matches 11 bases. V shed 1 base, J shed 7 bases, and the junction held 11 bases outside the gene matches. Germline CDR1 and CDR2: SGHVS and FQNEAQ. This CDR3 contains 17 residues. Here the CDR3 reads CASSLVGSGGAPGTQYF. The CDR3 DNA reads TGTGCCAGCAGCTTAGTCGGTAGCGGGGGGGCCCCGGGGACCCAGTACTTC.

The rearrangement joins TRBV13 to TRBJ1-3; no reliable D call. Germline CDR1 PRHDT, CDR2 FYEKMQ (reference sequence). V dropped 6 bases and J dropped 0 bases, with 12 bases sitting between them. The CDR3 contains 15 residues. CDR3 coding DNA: TGTGCCAGCAGACTTGACGGGAGCTCTGGAAACACCATATATTTT. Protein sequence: CASRLDGSSGNTIYF.

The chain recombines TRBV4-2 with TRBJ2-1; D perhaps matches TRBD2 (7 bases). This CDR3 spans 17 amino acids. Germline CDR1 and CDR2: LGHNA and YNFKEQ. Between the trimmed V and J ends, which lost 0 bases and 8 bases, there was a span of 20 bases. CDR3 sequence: CASSQELGGLPLDEQFF. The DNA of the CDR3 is TGTGCCAGCAGCCAAGAATTAGGGGGACTACCGTTGGATGAGCAGTTCTTC.

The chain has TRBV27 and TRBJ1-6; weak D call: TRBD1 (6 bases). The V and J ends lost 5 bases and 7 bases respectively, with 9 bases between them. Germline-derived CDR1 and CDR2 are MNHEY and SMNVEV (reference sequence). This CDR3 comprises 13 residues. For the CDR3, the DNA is TGTGCCAGCAGTAGTACAGGGAATTCACCCCTCCACTTT. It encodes CASSSTGNSPLHF.

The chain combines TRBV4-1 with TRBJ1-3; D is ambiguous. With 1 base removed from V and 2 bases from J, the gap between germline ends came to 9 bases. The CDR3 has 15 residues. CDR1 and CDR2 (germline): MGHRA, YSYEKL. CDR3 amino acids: CASSQGGPPGNTIYF. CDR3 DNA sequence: TGCGCCAGCAGCCAAGGAGGGCCCCCTGGAAACACCATATATTTT.

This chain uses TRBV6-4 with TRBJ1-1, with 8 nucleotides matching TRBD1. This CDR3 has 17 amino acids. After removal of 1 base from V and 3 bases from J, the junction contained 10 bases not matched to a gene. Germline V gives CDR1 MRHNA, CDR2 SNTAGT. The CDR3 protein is CASSDLMWDRRDTEAFF. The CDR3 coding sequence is TGTGCCAGCAGTGACTTGATGTGGGACAGGAGAGACACTGAAGCTTTCTTT.

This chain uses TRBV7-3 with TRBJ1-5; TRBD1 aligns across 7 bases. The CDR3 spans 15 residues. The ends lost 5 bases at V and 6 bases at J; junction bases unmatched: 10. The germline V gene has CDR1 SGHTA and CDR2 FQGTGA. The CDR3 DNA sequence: TGTGCCAGCAGCCTTGAACAACAGGGGACTCAGCCCCAGCATTTT. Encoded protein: CASSLEQQGTQPQHF.

The CDR3 protein is CASNPGGRSTDTQYF. DNA for the CDR3: TGTGCCAGCAACCCGGGGGGCAGAAGCACAGATACGCAGTATTTT. This chain joins TRBV9 and TRBJ2-3; D possibly corresponds to TRBD2 (7 bases). Deletions cut 6 bases from V and 0 bases from J, with 14 bases between. Germline assignment: CDR1 SGDLS and CDR2 YYNGEE. This CDR3 spans 15 amino acids.